These T cell receptor beta chains were read from a single sample in a study of cytomegalovirus exposure and HLA in healthy donors. TCRdb's copy holds only in-frame clones and misses some; the assay was immunoSEQ multiplex PCR. The sample contains about 200,000 clones, 70% to 80% of which appear only once. The sequencing input was PBMCs. Receptors were obtained from a male donor in good health and CMV-seronegative. CDR3s include the opening cysteine and the closing phenylalanine or tryptophan. A D gene is named only where the DNA matches it firmly. Size tells how often a clone was seen (once, few, many) or the class of an expanded clone, and some rows leave it out.

clone_size	v_call	d_call	j_call	cdr3_aa	cdr3_nt
-	TRBV30	-	TRBJ1-5	CAWSVQRNQPQHF	TGTGCCTGGAGTGTACAGCGCAATCAGCCCCAGCATTTT
-	TRBV5-1	-	TRBJ2-7	CASSLGLQYEQYF	TGCGCCAGCAGCTTGGGACTCCAGTACGAGCAGTACTTC
-	TRBV28	-	TRBJ1-2	CASGYYGYTF	TGTGCCAGCGGCTACTATGGCTACACCTTC
-	TRBV6-5	-	TRBJ1-5	CASRLSENSNQPQHF	TGTGCCAGCAGGCTCTCGGAGAATAGCAATCAGCCCCAGCATTTT
-	TRBV7-9	-	TRBJ2-2	CASSSTGSYTGELFF	TGTGCCAGCAGCTCGACAGGTTCTTACACCGGGGAGCTGTTTTTT
-	TRBV7-9	TRBD1	TRBJ1-1	CSSSQGLGQAGIAFF	TGTTCCAGCAGCCAGGGTCTCGGACAGGCCGGGATAGCTTTCTTT
-	TRBV19	TRBD1	TRBJ2-7	CASSPRRTGVYEQYF	TGTGCCAGTAGTCCACGGAGGACAGGCGTATACGAGCAGTACTTC
-	TRBV4-1	-	TRBJ1-1	CASSQEWTRVNTEAFF	TGCGCCAGCAGCCAAGAGTGGACGAGGGTGAACACTGAAGCTTTCTTT
-	TRBV11-2	TRBD2	TRBJ2-5	CASSPIAGRWKTQYF	TGTGCCAGCAGCCCGATAGCGGGAAGGTGGAAGACCCAGTACTTC
few	TRBV30	TRBD2	TRBJ2-5	CAWSSNVAGQETQYF	TGTGCCTGGAGTTCGAACGTAGCGGGGCAAGAGACCCAGTACTTC
-	TRBV5-6	TRBD1	TRBJ1-3	CASSFDRGHGNTIYF	TGTGCCAGCAGCTTCGACAGGGGGCATGGAAACACCATATATTTT
-	TRBV7-6	-	TRBJ2-7	CASSLLGKGGPYEQYF	TGTGCCAGCAGCCTCCTTGGTAAGGGAGGTCCCTACGAGCAGTACTTC
-	TRBV19	-	TRBJ2-5	CATRRTRNTQETQYF	TGTGCCACCCGCCGGACTCGCAATACCCAAGAGACCCAGTACTTC
-	TRBV5-8	-	TRBJ2-7	CASSDKTDYAFEQYF	TGTGCCAGCAGCGATAAGACAGATTACGCGTTCGAGCAGTACTTC
-	TRBV29-1	TRBD1	TRBJ2-7	CSVADRTYYEQYF	TGCAGCGTAGCGGACAGGACATACTACGAGCAGTACTTC
-	TRBV5-1	TRBD2	TRBJ2-5	CASSNLGLAGQETQYF	TGCGCCAGCAGCAACTTGGGGCTAGCGGGTCAAGAGACCCAGTACTTC
-	TRBV29-1	-	TRBJ1-2	CSVDLAASPTGYTF	TGCAGCGTTGACCTGGCCGCCTCCCCAACGGGCTACACCTTC
-	TRBV7-3	TRBD2	TRBJ2-7	CASSLGTSGSYEQYF	TGTGCCAGCAGCTTGGGGACTAGCGGGTCCTACGAGCAGTACTTC
-	TRBV27	TRBD1	TRBJ1-5	CASSWTGGNQPQHF	TGTGCCAGCAGTTGGACAGGGGGCAATCAGCCCCAGCATTTT
-	TRBV5-5	-	TRBJ2-5	CASSSGQETQYF	TGTGCCAGCAGCTCAGGACAAGAGACCCAGTACTTC
-	TRBV7-9	TRBD1	TRBJ2-6	CASTQGARSSGANVLTF	TGTGCCAGCACGCAGGGGGCAAGGAGCTCTGGGGCCAACGTCCTGACTTTC
once	TRBV27	-	TRBJ2-5	CASSPQGSGETQYF	TGTGCCAGCAGCCCACAGGGCTCCGGCGAGACCCAGTACTTC